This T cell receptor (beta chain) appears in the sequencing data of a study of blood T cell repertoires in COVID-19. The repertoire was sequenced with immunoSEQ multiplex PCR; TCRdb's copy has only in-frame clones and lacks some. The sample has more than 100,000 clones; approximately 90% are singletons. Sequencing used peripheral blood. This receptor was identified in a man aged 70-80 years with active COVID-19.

The CDR3 nucleotides read TGTGCCAGCAGTACAGAGCGCTTCGGACAGAAAGAGACCCAGTACTTC. Translating it yields CASSTERFGQKETQYF. The chain carries TRBV6-6 and TRBJ2-5, with a weak D call TRBD1 (6 bases). Trimming stripped 5 bases from V and 3 bases from J, with 19 bases between. Germline values: CDR1 MNHNY, CDR2 SVGAGI (reference sequence). This CDR3 contains 16 residues.